One TCR beta chain is described in this entry. These data are taken from a study of OX40 agonist ivuxolimab in advanced cancers. CDR1 is SQVTM, CDR2 ANQGSEA, per germline. The CDR3 loop spans 13 amino acids. Unmatched junction bases numbered 6, after V lost 6 bases and J lost 3 bases. Using immunoSEQ multiplex PCR, the repertoire was profiled, and TCRdb retains in-frame clones only, with some absent. The data hold under 20,000 clones, with 83% observed a single time. This TCR derives from an adult with an advanced solid tumor such as melanoma, head and neck, liver or kidney cancer. Source: CD4+ or CD8+ T cells sorted from blood, taken in a trial of the OX40 agonist ivuxolimab. The gene calls are TRBV29-1 and TRBJ2-7, with TRBD1 matching over 9 bases. In nucleotides, the CDR3 is TGCAGCGTCGCACAGGGGGCGGTCTACGAGCAGTACTTC. It specifies CSVAQGAVYEQYF.